This T cell receptor (beta chain) originates from a study of response to subunit inactivated influenza vaccine. Study results and caveats: Each seasonal flu vaccination may recruit only limited new T cells, authors suggested.

V was clipped by 8 bases and J by 0 bases, with 12 bases between them. CDR1 is DFQATT and CDR2 is SNEGSKA in the germline V gene (reference sequence). CDR3 length: 13 amino acids. TCRdb fed the RT-PCR reads into MiXCR, producing one record per CDR3 protein. The data contain roughly 790,000 distinct CDR3 sequences, around 20% of them singletons. On this clonotype itself: The antigen is unknown.

The J gene is TRBJ2-3, the V gene TRBV20-1, with no clear D. The origin of this receptor is a man in his fifties or sixties who received an inactivated influenza vaccine. Sequencing used PBMCs from blood, obtained 5 days after vaccination. Written as DNA, the CDR3 is TGCAGTCCCGGACGGTCTAGCACAGATACGCAGTATTTT. It is translated as CSPGRSSTDTQYF.